These 21 T cell receptor beta chains came from one sample sequenced in a study of technical replicates of blood from a handful of donors. The assay was immunoSEQ multiplex PCR, and TCRdb's table has in-frame clones only and misses some. The sample contains 100,000 or so clones, 96% of which appear only once. Source material: T cells isolated from PBMCs. These receptors all come from a human donor in good health.

The chain has TRBV30 and TRBJ1-2; TRBD1 aligns across 7 bases. V was pared by 0 bases and J by 6 bases, with 4 bases of the junction left unmatched. Germline lookup yields CDR1 GTSNPN and CDR2 SVGIG (reference sequence). The CDR3 has 13 amino acids. CDR3: CAWSVQGFDGYTF. CDR3 DNA: TGTGCCTGGAGTGTACAGGGGTTCGATGGCTACACCTTC.

V and J are TRBV19 and TRBJ2-2, with 13 bases lining up with TRBD2. J gave up 1 base and V 4 bases, and 3 bases lay outside the gene matches. The CDR3 has 17 residues. Per germline, CDR1 LNHDA and CDR2 SQIVND (reference sequence). CDR3 protein: CASSNRLAGGNTGELFF. The CDR3 DNA follows: TGTGCCAGTAGTAACCGACTAGCGGGGGGGAACACCGGGGAGCTGTTTTTT.

The V and J genes are TRBV10-3 and TRBJ2-1; D unresolved. Germline V lookup: CDR1 ENHRY, CDR2 SYGVKD. Trimming stripped 4 bases from V and 6 bases from J, with 7 bases between. The CDR3 has 12 amino acids. This CDR3 reads CAISVTGNEQFF. CDR3 in DNA: TGTGCCATCAGTGTAACCGGCAATGAGCAGTTCTTC.

Notes on this clone: Other nucleotide sequences from this sample produce the same CDR3. J is TRBJ2-1 and V is TRBV5-1; 7 nucleotides align to TRBD2. There are 15 residues in the CDR3. The trim removed 0 bases at V and 0 bases at J, leaving 0 bases unmatched. Germline CDR1 reads SGHRS; CDR2 reads YFSETQ. The CDR3 region is CASSLGGGSYNEQFF. The DNA for the CDR3 is TGCGCCAGCAGCTTGGGGGGGGGCTCCTACAATGAGCAGTTCTTC.

The J gene is TRBJ1-2, the V gene TRBV18; TRBD1 might be the D (6 bases). The germline gives CDR1 KGHSH, CDR2 LQKENI. Trimming removed 3 bases at V and 4 bases at J, with 12 bases between. This CDR3 has 14 amino acids. The CDR3: CASSPDRSLYGYTF. As DNA, the CDR3 is TGTGCCAGCTCACCCGACAGGAGCCTCTATGGCTACACCTTC.

The J gene is TRBJ2-1, the V gene TRBV28, with a possible D match to TRBD1 (5 bases). V was cut by 6 bases and J by 8 bases, with 29 bases left in between. Looked up from germline, CDR1 is MDHEN and CDR2 is SYDVKM. There are 18 residues in the CDR3. The CDR3 nucleotides read TGTGCCAGCAGACCAGGCTCGGCCCAGGGTGTATTTGGGGATGAGCAGTTCTTC. Amino acid sequence: CASRPGSAQGVFGDEQFF.

This chain links TRBV5-1 with TRBJ2-5; 8 positions agree with TRBD2. J was trimmed by 1 base and V by 1 base; bases with no gene match: 9. Germline values: CDR1 SGHRS, CDR2 YFSETQ. The CDR3 is 17 amino acids. The CDR3 bases are TGCGCCAGCAGCTTGTACGGGGGGGGGTCGCTCCAAGAGACCCAGTACTTC. It translates to CASSLYGGGSLQETQYF.

This chain connects TRBV30 to TRBJ2-1, with 7 bases aligning to TRBD2. V was pared by 4 bases and J by 4 bases, with 10 bases of the junction left unmatched. The germline gives CDR1 GTSNPN, CDR2 SVGIG (reference sequence). This CDR3 spans 15 amino acids. CDR3 loop: CAWKESSGAYNEQFF. The CDR3 DNA reads as TGTGCCTGGAAAGAATCTAGCGGAGCTTACAATGAGCAGTTCTTC.

The V and J genes are TRBV5-4 and TRBJ2-3; D remains unclear. CDR1 is SGHNT, CDR2 YYREEE, per germline (reference sequence). Trimming took off 1 base at V and 1 base at J, with 10 bases between the two ends. This CDR3 spans 15 amino acids. The CDR3 loop reads CASSLRGFGTDTQYF. The CDR3 bases are TGTGCCAGCAGCTTGAGAGGCTTTGGCACAGATACGCAGTATTTT.

The V call is TRBV5-5, the J call TRBJ2-7; 7 bases are shared with TRBD2. This CDR3 region has 16 residues. Germline lookup yields CDR1 SGHKS and CDR2 YYEKEE (reference sequence). Trimming cost V 4 bases and J 3 bases; bases outside gene matches: 13. The CDR3 spells CASSHGLGLLIYEQYF. The CDR3 nucleotides read TGTGCCAGCAGCCATGGACTAGGCCTGCTTATCTACGAGCAGTACTTC.

J is TRBJ2-3 and V is TRBV5-1; 8 bases match TRBD1. This CDR3 region has 16 residues. Trimming removed 0 bases from V and 3 bases from J; junction bases left unmatched: 6. The germline CDR1 and CDR2 sequences are SGHRS and YFSETQ. CDR3: CASSLGGQGGTDTQYF. CDR3 in DNA: TGCGCCAGCAGCTTGGGTGGACAGGGTGGAACAGATACGCAGTATTTT.

V usage is TRBV2 and J usage is TRBJ1-2; no firm D call. Trimming shortened V by 0 bases and J by 0 bases, and 8 bases separated the two germline ends. CDR3 size: 15 residues. Germline V gene lookup returns CDR1 SNHLY and CDR2 FYNNEI. CDR3 nucleotide sequence: TGTGCCAGCAGTGAAGCGGGCCAGGCTAACTATGGCTACACCTTC. This translates into CASSEAGQANYGYTF.

The rearrangement links TRBV5-1 to TRBJ2-3, with 10 bases that match TRBD2. The CDR3 has 15 amino acids. V shed 1 base and J 5 bases; nucleotides not matched to a gene: 4. The V gene's germline CDR1 is SGHRS and CDR2 YFSETQ. CDR3 DNA: TGCGCCAGCAGCTTGTTTCTAGCGGGAGAAGATACGCAGTATTTT. Residues: CASSLFLAGEDTQYF. The whole variable domain, remainder taken from reference TRBV5-1 and TRBJ2-3, is KAGVTQTPRYLIKTRGQQVTLSCSPISGHRSVSWYQQTPGQGLQFLFEYFSETQRNKGNFPGRFSGRQFSNSRSEMNVSTLELGDSALYLCASSLFLAGEDTQYFGPGTRLTVL.

V is TRBV18 and J is TRBJ2-1, with 9 bases lining up with TRBD2. The CDR3 has 15 amino acids. After removal of 0 bases from V and 8 bases from J, the junction contained 5 bases not matched to a gene. The germline V gene encodes CDR1 KGHSH and CDR2 LQKENI. The DNA of the CDR3 is TGTGCCAGCTCACCACCTAGCGGGAGTTCAGATGAGCAGTTCTTC. It is translated as CASSPPSGSSDEQFF.

The V gene is TRBV6-1, the J gene TRBJ1-2; no clear D. The V end was cut by 2 bases, the J end by 9 bases, with 19 bases between. Looked up from germline, CDR1 is MNHNS and CDR2 is SASEGT. The CDR3 length is 15 residues. The DNA of the CDR3 is TGTGCCAGCAGTGAAAGGAGGAGGTGGAGTTACAGCTACACCTTC. This gives the protein CASSERRRWSYSYTF.

The chain's CDR3 is CASSVEAGGAADTQYF. CDR3 DNA: TGTGCCAGCAGCGTAGAGGCGGGGGGGGCGGCAGATACGCAGTATTTT. The chain is built from TRBV9 and TRBJ2-3; 9 bases agree with TRBD2. V lost 0 bases, J lost 4 bases, and 6 bases stayed unmatched. Germline V gene sequence: CDR1 SGDLS, CDR2 YYNGEE. The CDR3 is made up of 16 amino acids.

The chain couples TRBV5-6 to TRBJ2-3; D is ambiguous. CDR3 length: 13 amino acids. V lost 5 bases and J lost 0, with 7 bases in between. CDR1 is SGHDT, CDR2 YYEEEE, per germline. For the CDR3, the DNA is TGTGCCAGCAGTTCCTCTAGCACAGATACGCAGTATTTT. Its protein is CASSSSSTDTQYF.

The chain employs TRBV29-1 and TRBJ2-3, with TRBD2 matching over 8 bases. J was trimmed by 4 bases and V by 1 base; bases with no gene match: 10. Germline V gene data show CDR1 as SQVTM and CDR2 as ANQGSEA. The CDR3 extends over 16 amino acids. CDR3 residues: CSVEAQREFGADTQYF. In DNA form, the CDR3 reads TGCAGCGTTGAAGCCCAGCGGGAGTTTGGGGCAGATACGCAGTATTTT.

In nucleotides, the CDR3 is TGTGCCATCAGTGGTTCCGACGGACTCTACAATGAGCAGTTCTTC. Encoded protein: CAISGSDGLYNEQFF. The gene calls are TRBV10-3 and TRBJ2-1, with TRBD2 as a possible D gene (5 bases). Looked up from germline, CDR1 is ENHRY and CDR2 is SYGVKD. Trimming pared 4 bases from V and 3 bases from J, leaving 13 bases between. The CDR3 runs to 15 residues.

This rearrangement joins TRBV19 to TRBJ2-2, with 8 bases identical to TRBD1. With V trimmed by 4 bases and J by 6 bases, 10 bases remained unmatched. Germline loops: CDR1 LNHDA, CDR2 SQIVND (reference sequence). The CDR3 extends over 16 amino acids. CDR3 coding DNA: TGTGCCAGTAGTACCCGACAGGGGCCGGGGGCCGGGGAGCTGTTTTTT. This encodes CASSTRQGPGAGELFF.

This sequence joins TRBV10-2 and TRBJ2-5; the match to TRBD2 covers 12 bases. CDR3 length: 14 residues. Per germline, CDR1 WSHSY and CDR2 SAAADI. V gave up 7 bases and J gave up 2 bases; unmatched junction bases: 2. CDR3 residues: CASTGLAGQETQYF. CDR3 DNA: TGCGCCAGCACCGGACTAGCGGGGCAAGAGACCCAGTACTTC.